These 2 T cell receptor beta chains were all obtained from the same sample, sequenced in a study of T-cell memory formation after mild COVID-19. Via MiXCR, TCRdb re-called the 5' RACE reads, giving one row per CDR3 protein. The sample includes about 270,000 distinct CDR3 sequences, around 17% of them seen just once. The specimen sequenced was PBMCs or a T cell subset sorted from them (not recorded which). Every receptor here comes from a man aged 18 to 35 who had mild COVID-19 (a few samples of this study predate the infection). Cell type and time point are not known.

This clonotype was seen only a few times. The chain links TRBV19 to TRBJ2-1, with D tentatively TRBD2 (7 bases). Trimming shortened V by 6 bases and J by 9 bases, and 18 bases separated the two germline ends. There are 14 residues in the CDR3. Germline CDR1 reads LNHDA; CDR2 reads SQIVND (reference sequence). CDR3 loop: CASRNTGGPGEQFF. The CDR3 nucleotides are TGTGCCAGTAGAAACACCGGGGGGCCGGGTGAGCAGTTCTTC.

The chain recombines TRBV10-3 with TRBJ2-1; either TRBD1 or TRBD2 may supply D (6 bases each). V lost 6 bases to trimming and J lost 4 bases, with 13 bases between them. CDR1 is ENHRY and CDR2 is SYGVKD in the germline V gene. The CDR3 runs to 14 residues. The CDR3, as DNA: TGTGCCATCAGAAAGGGGGGTATTTACAATGAGCAGTTCTTC. It yields the protein CAIRKGGIYNEQFF.